The rows below give T cell receptor beta chains drawn from one sample of a study of T cell repertoires in cytomegalovirus infection. TCRdb used MiXCR to reprocess the reads, holding one entry per CDR3 protein. The table shows 20,000 to 25,000 distinct CDR3 sequences, with approximately 39% occurring only once. Which antigens these TCRs recognize remains unknown. The input for sequencing was CD8+ T cells from cultured PBMCs, taken from culture after CMV antigen stimulation. The origin of the receptors is a human donor in good health (CMV status not recorded). Some clones in this sample may be carry-over from other donors' samples. Each CDR3 is given with its conserved first and last residue. The D gene is left open where the match is weak. Only some rows state a clone size, as once, few, many or a class for expanded clones.

d_gene	abundance	v_gene	j_gene	CDR3aa	CDR3nt
TRBD2	-	TRBV27	TRBJ2-7	CATMGLADYEQYF	TGTGCCACCATGGGGCTAGCGGACTACGAGCAGTACTTC
-	few	TRBV6-6	TRBJ1-6	CASSYSSASSPLHF	TGTGCCAGCAGTTACTCTTCAGCGAGTTCACCCCTCCACTTT
TRBD2	-	TRBV4-2	TRBJ2-1	CASSQSSGGLSSYNEQFF	TGTGCCAGCAGCCAATCTAGCGGGGGGCTGAGCTCCTACAATGAGCAGTTCTTC
TRBD1	few	TRBV7-9	TRBJ1-1	CASSSYRGRRNTEAFF	TGTGCCAGCAGCTCCTACAGGGGGCGGAGGAACACTGAAGCTTTCTTT
-	many	TRBV11-2	TRBJ2-3	CASRRSADTQYF	TGTGCCAGCAGGAGAAGTGCAGATACGCAGTATTTT
-	few	TRBV11-2	TRBJ1-1	CASTDVAVHPMNTEAFF	TGTGCCAGCACCGACGTGGCAGTCCATCCTATGAACACTGAAGCTTTCTTT
-	-	TRBV19	TRBJ1-5	CASSPTAGGRRPQHF	TGTGCCAGTAGTCCAACCGCCGGGGGCCGGCGTCCCCAGCATTTT
TRBD1	-	TRBV12-3/TRBV12-4	TRBJ1-3	CASSGGTEGNTIYF	TGTGCCAGCAGTGGGGGGACAGAAGGAAACACCATATATTTT
TRBD2	few	TRBV7-2	TRBJ2-1	CASGQSGGVSEQFF	TGTGCCAGCGGACAAAGCGGGGGGGTTAGTGAGCAGTTCTTC
-	many	TRBV7-8	TRBJ2-7	CASSSDSSYEQYF	TGTGCCAGCAGCTCGGACAGCTCCTACGAGCAGTACTTC
-	-	TRBV28	TRBJ1-5	CASSSRGGRNQPQHF	TGTGCCAGCTCTTCCCGGGGAGGACGCAATCAGCCCCAGCATTTT
-	few	TRBV2	TRBJ2-7	CASSDVLYEQYF	TGTGCCAGCAGTGACGTACTCTACGAGCAGTACTTC
-	-	TRBV9	TRBJ2-1	CASSVEAAYNEQFF	TGTGCCAGCAGCGTAGAAGCGGCTTACAATGAGCAGTTCTTC
-	few	TRBV4-3	TRBJ2-7	CASSQESQGGEQYF	TGCGCCAGCAGCCAAGAATCCCAGGGTGGCGAGCAGTACTTC
-	few	TRBV24-1	TRBJ1-1	CATSDRSNTEAFF	TGTGCCACCAGTGATAGGTCGAACACTGAAGCTTTCTTT
TRBD1	few	TRBV7-8	TRBJ1-5	CASSLDWTGFNQPQHF	TGTGCCAGCAGCTTAGACTGGACAGGGTTTAATCAGCCCCAGCATTTT
-	once	TRBV4-1	TRBJ1-2	CASRDGVYGYTF	TGCGCCAGCAGGGACGGCGTTTATGGCTACACCTTC
-	-	TRBV5-6	TRBJ1-5	CASSLKGITQPQHF	TGTGCCAGCAGCTTGAAAGGGATAACTCAGCCCCAGCATTTT
-	few	TRBV11-2	TRBJ1-1	CASSQTGWSDTEAFF	TGTGCCAGCAGCCAAACGGGGTGGTCGGACACTGAAGCTTTCTTT
-	-	TRBV7-2	TRBJ1-5	CASSLDPGSWQPQHF	TGTGCCAGCAGCTTAGATCCGGGGAGCTGGCAGCCCCAGCATTTT
-	-	TRBV5-6	TRBJ1-5	CASSLPGDNQPQHF	TGTGCCAGCAGCTTGCCCGGGGACAATCAGCCCCAGCATTTT
-	-	TRBV10-3	TRBJ2-5	CAISENRDPETQYF	TGTGCCATCAGTGAAAATAGGGACCCAGAGACCCAGTACTTC
TRBD1	many	TRBV7-2	TRBJ1-2	CASSFGTGNYGYTF	TGTGCCAGCAGCTTCGGGACAGGGAACTATGGCTACACCTTC
-	-	TRBV7-2	TRBJ2-1	CASSFWTYNEQFF	TGTGCCAGCAGCTTTTGGACGTACAATGAGCAGTTCTTC
-	many	TRBV7-3	TRBJ2-1	CASSPPGASSYNEQFF	TGTGCCAGCAGCCCACCCGGGGCCAGCTCCTACAATGAGCAGTTCTTC
-	-	TRBV6-2/TRBV6-3	TRBJ2-7	CASSYSSGRDEQYF	TGTGCCAGCAGTTACTCTTCCGGGCGCGACGAGCAGTACTTC
-	-	TRBV7-9	TRBJ2-1	CASSLKTSLVNEQFF	TGTGCCAGCAGCTTAAAAACTAGTTTGGTTAATGAGCAGTTCTTC
TRBD1	many	TRBV12-3/TRBV12-4	TRBJ1-5	CASSLDRGSNQPQHF	TGTGCCAGCAGTCTAGACAGGGGCAGCAATCAGCCCCAGCATTTT
TRBD1	-	TRBV11-2	TRBJ1-2	CASSNRVDRAAGYTF	TGTGCCAGCAGCAATAGGGTGGACAGGGCGGCTGGCTACACCTTC
TRBD1	-	TRBV29-1	TRBJ2-7	CSAKGARSYEQYF	TGCAGCGCGAAGGGGGCCAGATCCTACGAGCAGTACTTC
-	-	TRBV19	TRBJ2-1	CASSDSYNEQFF	TGTGCCAGTAGCGACAGCTACAATGAGCAGTTCTTC
-	-	TRBV19	TRBJ1-2	CASGHRDRGYTF	TGTGCCAGTGGCCACAGGGATCGCGGCTACACCTTC
TRBD1	-	TRBV20-1	TRBJ2-2	CSAPKPGQALPGELFF	TGCAGTGCTCCTAAACCGGGACAGGCGTTACCCGGGGAGCTGTTTTTT
TRBD1	-	TRBV2	TRBJ2-3	CARGQDHSTDTQYF	TGTGCCAGGGGACAGGACCATAGCACAGATACGCAGTATTTT
-	many	TRBV7-9	TRBJ2-6	CASSLVGANVLTF	TGTGCCAGCAGCTTAGTTGGGGCCAACGTCCTGACTTTC
TRBD2	many	TRBV7-2	TRBJ2-7	CASSLGSGGTYEQYF	TGTGCCAGCAGCTTAGGTAGCGGGGGAACCTACGAGCAGTACTTC
-	-	TRBV12-3/TRBV12-4	TRBJ1-1	CASSFKGGTEAFF	TGTGCCAGCAGTTTTAAGGGGGGGACTGAAGCTTTCTTT
-	-	TRBV29-1	TRBJ1-2	CSVEDPEGYTF	TGCAGCGTTGAAGATCCCGAGGGCTACACCTTC
TRBD1	many	TRBV6-2/TRBV6-3	TRBJ2-1	CASRVTGGSYNEQFF	TGTGCCAGCAGGGTGACAGGGGGTTCCTACAATGAGCAGTTCTTC
-	-	TRBV24-1	TRBJ2-7	CATSATNPGEQYF	TGTGCCACCAGTGCTACGAACCCGGGTGAGCAGTACTTC
-	-	TRBV27	TRBJ1-5	CASSFSGRNSNQPQHF	TGTGCCAGCAGTTTCTCGGGACGAAATAGCAATCAGCCCCAGCATTTT
TRBD1	-	TRBV12-3/TRBV12-4	TRBJ1-1	CASSLPGGLTEAFF	TGTGCCAGCAGTTTGCCAGGGGGCTTGACTGAAGCTTTCTTT
-	-	TRBV27	TRBJ2-3	CASSLSYSGDTQYF	TGTGCCAGCAGTTTATCCTATAGCGGAGATACGCAGTATTTT
-	-	TRBV11-2	TRBJ2-5	CASSSVILVGETQYF	TGTGCCAGCAGCTCCGTGATCCTAGTGGGTGAGACCCAGTACTTC
-	many	TRBV28	TRBJ1-1	CASSLGQKNTEAFF	TGTGCCAGCAGTTTAGGGCAGAAGAACACTGAAGCTTTCTTT